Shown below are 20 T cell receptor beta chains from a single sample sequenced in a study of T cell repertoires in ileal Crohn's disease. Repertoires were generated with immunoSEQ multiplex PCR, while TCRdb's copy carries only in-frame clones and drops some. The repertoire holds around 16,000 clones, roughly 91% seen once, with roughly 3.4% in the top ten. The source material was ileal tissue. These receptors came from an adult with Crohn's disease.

CDR3 nucleotides: TGTGCCAGCACCTATGGAACTACCACAGATACGCAGTATTTT. Translation: CASTYGTTTDTQYF. The chain is built from TRBV6-1 and TRBJ2-3; D remains ambiguous. This CDR3 contains 14 residues. The germline CDR1 and CDR2 sequences are MNHNS and SASEGT. The V and J ends lost 7 bases and 2 bases respectively, with 13 bases between them.

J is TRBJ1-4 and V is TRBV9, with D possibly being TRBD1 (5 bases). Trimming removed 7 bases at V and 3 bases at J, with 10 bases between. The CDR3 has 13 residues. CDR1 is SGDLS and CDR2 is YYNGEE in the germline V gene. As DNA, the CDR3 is TGTGCCAGCGCCAGGGTAGCTAATGAAAAACTGTTTTTT. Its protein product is CASARVANEKLFF. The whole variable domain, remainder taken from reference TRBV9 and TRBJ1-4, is DSGVTQTPKHLITATGQRVTLRCSPRSGDLSVYWYQQSLDQGLQFLIQYYNGEERAKGNILERFSAQQFPDLHSELNLSSLELGDSALYFCASARVANEKLFFGSGTQLSVL.

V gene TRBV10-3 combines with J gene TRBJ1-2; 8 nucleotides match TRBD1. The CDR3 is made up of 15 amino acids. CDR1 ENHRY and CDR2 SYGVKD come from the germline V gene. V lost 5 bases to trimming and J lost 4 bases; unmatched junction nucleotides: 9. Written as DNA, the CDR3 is TGTGCCATCAGTCCCGAGACCGGACAGGGCTATGGCTACACCTTC. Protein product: CAISPETGQGYGYTF.

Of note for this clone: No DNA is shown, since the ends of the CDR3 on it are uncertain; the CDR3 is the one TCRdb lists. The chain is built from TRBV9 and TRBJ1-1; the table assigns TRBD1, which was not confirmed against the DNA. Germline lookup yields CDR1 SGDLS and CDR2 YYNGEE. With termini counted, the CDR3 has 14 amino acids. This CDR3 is CASSVAQGATVSFF.

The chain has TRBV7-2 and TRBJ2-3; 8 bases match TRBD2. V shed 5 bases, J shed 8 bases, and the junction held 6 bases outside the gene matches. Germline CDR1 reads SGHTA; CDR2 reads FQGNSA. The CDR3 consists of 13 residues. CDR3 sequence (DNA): TGTGCCAGCAGCCCGACTAGCGAGGTTACGCAGTATTTT. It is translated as CASSPTSEVTQYF. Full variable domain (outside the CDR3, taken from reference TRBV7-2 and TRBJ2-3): GAGVSQSPSNKVTEKGKDVELRCDPISGHTALYWYRQSLGQGLEFLIYFQGNSAPDKSGLPSDRFSAERTGGSVSTLTIQRTQQEDSAVYLCASSPTSEVTQYFGPGTRLTVL.

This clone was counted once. CDR3 sequence reads: CASSLSAGQPQHF. The CDR3 nucleotides are TGTGCCAGCAGCTTAAGCGCGGGCCAGCCCCAGCATTTT. This chain links TRBV5-5 with TRBJ1-5; D is ambiguous. Germline V gene sequence: CDR1 SGHKS, CDR2 YYEKEE (reference sequence). Trimming removed 2 bases from V and 7 bases from J, with 10 bases in between. The CDR3 sequence is 13 residues long. The full variable domain, its missing parts supplied by reference TRBV5-5 and TRBJ1-5, is DAGVTQSPTHLIKTRGQQVTLRCSPISGHKSVSWYQQVLGQGPQFIFQYYEKEERGRGNFPDRFSARQFPNYSSELNVNALLLGDSALYLCASSLSAGQPQHFGDGTRLSIL.

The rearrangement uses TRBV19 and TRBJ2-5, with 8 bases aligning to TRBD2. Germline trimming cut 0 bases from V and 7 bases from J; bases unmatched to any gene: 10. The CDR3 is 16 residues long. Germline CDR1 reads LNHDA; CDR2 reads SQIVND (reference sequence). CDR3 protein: CASSIDLRGGPGTQYF. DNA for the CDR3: TGTGCCAGTAGTATAGATCTTCGGGGGGGCCCAGGGACCCAGTACTTC.

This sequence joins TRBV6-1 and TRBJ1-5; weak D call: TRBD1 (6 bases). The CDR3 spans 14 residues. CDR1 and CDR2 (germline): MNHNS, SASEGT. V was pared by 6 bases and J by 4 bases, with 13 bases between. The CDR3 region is CASSYRDINQPQHF. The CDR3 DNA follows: TGTGCCAGCAGCTACCGGGACATAAATCAGCCCCAGCATTTT.

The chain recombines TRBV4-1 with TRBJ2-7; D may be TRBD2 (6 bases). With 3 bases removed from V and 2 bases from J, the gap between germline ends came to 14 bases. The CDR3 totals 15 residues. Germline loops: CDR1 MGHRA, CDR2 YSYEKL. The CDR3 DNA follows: TGCGCCAGCAGCCAGGACACGGAGGGCGCCTACGAGCAGTACTTC. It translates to CASSQDTEGAYEQYF.

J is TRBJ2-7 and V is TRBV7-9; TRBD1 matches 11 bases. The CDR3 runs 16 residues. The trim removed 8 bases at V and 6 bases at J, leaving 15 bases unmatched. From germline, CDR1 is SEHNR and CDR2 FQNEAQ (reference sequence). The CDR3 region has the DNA TGTGCCAGCGCGGGGAGAACTGGACAGGGGGCTGGCGAGCAGTACTTC. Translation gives CASAGRTGQGAGEQYF.

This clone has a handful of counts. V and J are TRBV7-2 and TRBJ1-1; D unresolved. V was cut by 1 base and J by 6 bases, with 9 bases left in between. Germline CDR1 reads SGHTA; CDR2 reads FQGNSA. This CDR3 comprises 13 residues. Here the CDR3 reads CASSLGGSSEAFF. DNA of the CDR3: TGTGCCAGCAGCTTAGGCGGGTCGTCTGAAGCTTTCTTT.

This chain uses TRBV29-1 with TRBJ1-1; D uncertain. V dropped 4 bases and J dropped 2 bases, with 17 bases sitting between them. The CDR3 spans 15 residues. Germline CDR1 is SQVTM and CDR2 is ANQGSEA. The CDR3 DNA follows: TGCAGCGTTGCTTACGGGGAGGCGGGAAACACTGAAGCTTTCTTT. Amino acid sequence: CSVAYGEAGNTEAFF.

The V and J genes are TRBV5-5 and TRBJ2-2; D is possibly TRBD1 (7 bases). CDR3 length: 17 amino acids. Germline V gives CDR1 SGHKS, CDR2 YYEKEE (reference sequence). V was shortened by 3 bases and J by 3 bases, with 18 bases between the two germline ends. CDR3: CASSYPPGGWYTGELFF. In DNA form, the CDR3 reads TGTGCCAGCAGCTACCCCCCAGGGGGGTGGTACACCGGGGAGCTGTTTTTT. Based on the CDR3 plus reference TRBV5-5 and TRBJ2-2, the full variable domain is DAGVTQSPTHLIKTRGQQVTLRCSPISGHKSVSWYQQVLGQGPQFIFQYYEKEERGRGNFPDRFSARQFPNYSSELNVNALLLGDSALYLCASSYPPGGWYTGELFFGEGSRLTVL.

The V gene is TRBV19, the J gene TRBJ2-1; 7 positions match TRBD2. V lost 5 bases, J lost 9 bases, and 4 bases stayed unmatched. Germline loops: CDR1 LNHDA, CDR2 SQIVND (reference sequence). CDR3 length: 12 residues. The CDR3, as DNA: TGTGCCAGTAGTGGGGACTACCGTGAGCAGTTCTTC. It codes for CASSGDYREQFF.

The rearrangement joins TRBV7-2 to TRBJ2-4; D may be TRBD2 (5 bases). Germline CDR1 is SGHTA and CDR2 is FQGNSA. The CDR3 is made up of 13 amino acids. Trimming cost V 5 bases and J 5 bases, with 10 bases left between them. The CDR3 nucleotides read TGTGCCAGCAGCCGACGGACTGAAAACATTCAGTACTTC. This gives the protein CASSRRTENIQYF.

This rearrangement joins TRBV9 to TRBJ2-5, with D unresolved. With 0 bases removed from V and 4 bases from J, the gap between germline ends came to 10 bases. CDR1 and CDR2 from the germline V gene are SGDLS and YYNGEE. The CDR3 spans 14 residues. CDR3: CASSVAAGGETQYF. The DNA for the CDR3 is TGTGCCAGCAGCGTAGCGGCAGGTGGAGAGACCCAGTACTTC.

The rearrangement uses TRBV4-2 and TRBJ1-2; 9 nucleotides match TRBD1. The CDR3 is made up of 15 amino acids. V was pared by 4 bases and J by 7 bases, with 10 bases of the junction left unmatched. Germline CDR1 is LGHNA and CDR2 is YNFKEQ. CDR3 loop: CASSPGDRETVGYTF. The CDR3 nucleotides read TGTGCCAGCAGCCCTGGGGACAGGGAAACGGTTGGCTACACCTTC.

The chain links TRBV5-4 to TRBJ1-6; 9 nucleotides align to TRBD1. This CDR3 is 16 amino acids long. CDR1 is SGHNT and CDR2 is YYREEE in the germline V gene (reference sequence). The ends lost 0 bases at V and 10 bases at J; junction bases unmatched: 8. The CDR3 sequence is CASSLGRGTGPSPLHF. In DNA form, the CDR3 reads TGTGCCAGCAGCTTGGGCCGCGGGACAGGGCCATCACCCCTCCACTTT. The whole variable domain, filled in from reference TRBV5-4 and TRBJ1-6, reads ETGVTQSPTHLIKTRGQQVTLRCSSQSGHNTVSWYQQALGQGPQFIFQYYREEENGRGNFPPRFSGLQFPNYSSELNVNALELDDSALYLCASSLGRGTGPSPLHFGNGTRLTVT.

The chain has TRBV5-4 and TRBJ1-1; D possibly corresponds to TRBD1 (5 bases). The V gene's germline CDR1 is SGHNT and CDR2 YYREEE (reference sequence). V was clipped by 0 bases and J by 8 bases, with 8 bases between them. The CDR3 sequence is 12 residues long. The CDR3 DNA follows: TGTGCCAGCAGCTTGGCGGCAGGGGAAGCTTTCTTT. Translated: CASSLAAGEAFF.

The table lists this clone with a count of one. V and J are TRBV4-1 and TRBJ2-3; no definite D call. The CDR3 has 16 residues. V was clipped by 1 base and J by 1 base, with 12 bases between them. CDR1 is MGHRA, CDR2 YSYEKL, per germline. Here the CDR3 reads CASSQVGFPGTDTQYF. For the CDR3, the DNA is TGCGCCAGCAGCCAAGTGGGCTTTCCCGGCACAGATACGCAGTATTTT.